These 4 T cell receptor beta chains share one sample of origin, sequenced in a study of cytomegalovirus exposure and HLA in healthy donors. With 60 Vbeta and 13 Jbeta primers, the PCR was carried out. Generated by immunoSEQ multiplex PCR, the TCRdb table keeps only in-frame clones and is missing some. The repertoire holds about 120,000 clones, with roughly 70% as singletons. What was sequenced was PBMCs. The receptor source for this set is a woman aged 25 to 39 in good health and CMV-seronegative.

CDR3 protein: CASSPRRTGPETQYF. CDR3 DNA: TGCGCCAGCAGCCCTAGACGGACAGGGCCGGAGACCCAGTACTTC. This rearrangement joins TRBV5-1 to TRBJ2-5, with 8 bases that match TRBD1. V lost 4 bases to trimming and J lost 5 bases; unmatched junction nucleotides: 10. This CDR3 has 15 amino acids. The germline CDR1 and CDR2 sequences are SGHRS and YFSETQ. Based on the CDR3 plus reference TRBV5-1 and TRBJ2-5, the full variable domain is KAGVTQTPRYLIKTRGQQVTLSCSPISGHRSVSWYQQTPGQGLQFLFEYFSETQRNKGNFPGRFSGRQFSNSRSEMNVSTLELGDSALYLCASSPRRTGPETQYFGPGTRLLVL.

This clone showed up just a few times. The V and J genes are TRBV12-5 and TRBJ2-7; D is unresolved. V gave up 5 bases and J gave up 2 bases, with 13 bases separating them. CDR3 length equals 14 residues. The germline V gene has CDR1 LGHNT and CDR2 FRNRAP. CDR3 sequence reads: CASGPNSGAYEQYF. The CDR3 DNA reads TGTGCTAGTGGTCCCAACTCCGGTGCCTACGAGCAGTACTTC.

This clone showed up just a few times. The gene calls are TRBV27 and TRBJ1-1, with D perhaps TRBD1 (5 bases). The V gene lost 3 bases and the J gene lost 4 bases, with 18 bases spanning the gap. Germline V lookup: CDR1 MNHEY, CDR2 SMNVEV (reference sequence). The CDR3 runs 16 residues. CDR3 sequence: CASSFQSGYLSTEAFF. As DNA, the CDR3 is TGTGCCAGCAGTTTTCAGTCAGGGTATCTCAGCACTGAAGCTTTCTTT.

V is TRBV5-4 and J is TRBJ2-1; TRBD1 matches at 8 bases. There are 13 residues in the CDR3. V was clipped by 4 bases and J by 8 bases; unmatched bases: 5. The germline V gene has CDR1 SGHNT and CDR2 YYREEE (reference sequence). The CDR3 protein is CASSLGQGYEQFF. Here the CDR3 DNA reads TGTGCCAGCAGCCTCGGACAGGGCTATGAGCAGTTCTTC.